This T cell receptor beta chain derives from a study of identical twins. General study findings and limits: Modeled out-of-frame TCR alpha sharing in monozygotic twins fell below observed levels. Fewer insertions marked abundant cord blood beta clonotypes; young adult naive trended weakly, memory not at all.

Concerning this clonotype: Its target is unknown.

V was clipped by 4 bases and J by 3 bases; unmatched bases: 7. Germline V gene sequence: CDR1 SNHLY, CDR2 FYNNEI. The CDR3 contains 15 residues. TCRdb used MiXCR to reprocess the 5' RACE reads, holding one entry per CDR3 protein. The profile shows roughly 1.6 million distinct CDR3 sequences, about 32% of them singletons. This TCR derives from a newborn girl in good health. The source material was cord blood. V usage is TRBV2 and J usage is TRBJ2-7; TRBD2 matches at 9 bases. The DNA for the CDR3 is TGTGCCAGCAGTGTCAAGGGACTAGCTTACTACGAGCAGTACTTC. Its translation is CASSVKGLAYYEQYF.